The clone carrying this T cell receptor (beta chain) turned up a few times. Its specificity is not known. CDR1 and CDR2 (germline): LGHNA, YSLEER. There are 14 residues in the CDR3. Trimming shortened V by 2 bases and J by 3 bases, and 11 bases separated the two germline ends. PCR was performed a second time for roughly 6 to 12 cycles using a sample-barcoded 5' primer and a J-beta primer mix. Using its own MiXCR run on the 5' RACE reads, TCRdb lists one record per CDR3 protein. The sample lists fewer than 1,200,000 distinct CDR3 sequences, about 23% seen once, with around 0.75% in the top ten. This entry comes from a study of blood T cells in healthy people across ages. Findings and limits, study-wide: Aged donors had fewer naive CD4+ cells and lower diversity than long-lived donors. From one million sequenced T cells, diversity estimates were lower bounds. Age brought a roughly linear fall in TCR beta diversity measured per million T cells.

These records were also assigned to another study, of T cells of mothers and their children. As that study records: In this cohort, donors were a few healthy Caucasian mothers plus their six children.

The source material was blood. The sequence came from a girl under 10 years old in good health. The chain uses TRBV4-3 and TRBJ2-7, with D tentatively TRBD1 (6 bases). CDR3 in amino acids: CASSQTDRIYEQYF. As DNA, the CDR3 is TGCGCCAGCAGCCAAACAGACAGGATCTACGAGCAGTACTTC.